The entry that follows covers one TCR beta chain sequence. Deletions cut 3 bases from V and 11 bases from J, with 19 bases between. CDR3 size: 13 residues. The germline CDR1 and CDR2 sequences are SQVTM and ANQGSEA. Survey-level resolution applied to immunoSEQ assay v3.0. For each individual sample, sequencing targeted roughly 35,000-50,000 T-cell genomes. Assay: immunoSEQ multiplex PCR; the TCRdb copy retains only in-frame clones and omits some. Among 15,000 to 20,000 clones listed, 88% were seen once. The data stem from a study of long-term antiretroviral therapy in people with HIV. The rearrangement links TRBV29-1 to TRBJ1-2; D is perhaps TRBD1 (6 bases). The sequencing used unsorted PBMCs, collected 2.3 years before starting antiretroviral therapy. The TCR originated in a woman aged 25-40 years with HIV. CDR3 sequence: CSVDGGLPGGYTF. The CDR3 DNA is TGCAGCGTTGATGGGGGCCTACCGGGGGGTTACACCTTC. The full variable domain, rest sourced from reference TRBV29-1 and TRBJ1-2, is SAVISQKPSRDICQRGTSLTIQCQVDSQVTMMFWYRQQPGQSLTLIATANQGSEATYESGFVIDKFPISRPNLTFSTLTVSNMSPEDSSIYLCSVDGGLPGGYTFGSGTRLTVV.